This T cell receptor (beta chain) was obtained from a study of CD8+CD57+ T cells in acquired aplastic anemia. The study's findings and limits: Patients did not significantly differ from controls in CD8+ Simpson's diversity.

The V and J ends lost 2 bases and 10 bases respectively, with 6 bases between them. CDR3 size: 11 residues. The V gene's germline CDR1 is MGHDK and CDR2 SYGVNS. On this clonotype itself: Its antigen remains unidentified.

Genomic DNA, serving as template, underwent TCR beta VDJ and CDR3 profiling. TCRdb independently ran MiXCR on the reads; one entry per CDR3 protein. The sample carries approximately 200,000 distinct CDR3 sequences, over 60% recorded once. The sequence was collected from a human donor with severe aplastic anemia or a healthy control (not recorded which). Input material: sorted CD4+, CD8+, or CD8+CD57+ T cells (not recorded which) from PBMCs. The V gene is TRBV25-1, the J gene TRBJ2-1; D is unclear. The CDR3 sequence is CASSEPAEQFF. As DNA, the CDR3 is TGTGCCAGCAGTGAACCCGCCGAGCAGTTCTTC.